This T cell receptor (beta chain) is from a study of blood T cells in healthy people across ages. V dropped 0 bases and J dropped 11; count of bases not matched to a gene: 3. Germline CDR1 reads SGDLS; CDR2 reads YYNGEE. This CDR3 has 13 amino acids. This clonotype has at least ten counts. Healthy Russian Caucasian donors spanned ages roughly 6 to 90 years. With a J-beta primer mix and a sample-barcoded 5' primer, a second PCR ran about 7 to 11 cycles. The template-switch adaptor, which had 12 random nucleotides, put a tag on each cDNA molecule. Each CDR3 protein is one row after TCRdb ran MiXCR on the 5' RACE reads. Of over 500,000 distinct CDR3 sequences detected, around 52% appear once; the ten largest clones hold approximately 13%.

The specimen sequenced was blood. The gene calls are TRBV9 and TRBJ2-1; 9 positions agree with TRBD2. This TCR was recovered from a woman older than 75 in good health. CDR3 loop: CASSVALAGQQFF. The CDR3 region has the DNA TGTGCCAGCAGCGTAGCTCTAGCGGGGCAGCAGTTCTTC.